The 21 T cell receptor beta chains listed next were all sequenced from one sample in a study of T cell responses to AZD1222 COVID-19 vaccine. Assay used: immunoSEQ multiplex PCR; TCRdb lists only in-frame clones, some missing. The sample consists of 90,000 or so clones, 89% of them appearing once. Sequences were derived from peripheral blood, sampled on day 0 of AZD1222 vaccination. These receptors all stem from an adult in good health.

This clone was observed once. The gene calls are TRBV7-9 and TRBJ1-2; D unclear. CDR1 SEHNR and CDR2 FQNEAQ come from the germline V gene (reference sequence). CDR3 size: 13 residues. Trimming took off 5 bases at V and 4 bases at J, with 11 bases between the two ends. This CDR3 reads CASSLGGSYGYTF. The CDR3 DNA reads as TGTGCCAGCAGCCTGGGTGGCTCCTATGGCTACACCTTC.

Regarding this clone: It is unclear where the CDR3 begins or ends on the DNA, so no DNA is shown, and the CDR3 is as TCRdb lists it. The chain couples TRBV12-2 to TRBJ2-2; TRBD2, the table's D call, was not compared with the DNA. TRBV12-2 is reported as a pseudogene. The CDR3 adds up to 17 amino acids, both ends counted. The CDR3 spells CASRLGEASYFCRELFF.

This chain connects TRBV7-3 to TRBJ2-2, with D hard to call. Trimming stripped 1 base from V and 7 bases from J, with 16 bases between. This CDR3 is built from 16 residues. Germline CDR1 reads SGHTA; CDR2 reads FQGTGA. CDR3 region: CASSLKATETRGELFF. In nucleotides, the CDR3 is TGTGCCAGCAGCTTAAAGGCGACCGAGACTCGCGGGGAGCTGTTTTTT.

This clone was seen once. This sequence joins TRBV7-8 and TRBJ2-1, with D uncertain. V was shortened by 3 bases and J by 5 bases, with 2 bases between the two germline ends. The CDR3 loop spans 11 amino acids. Germline-derived CDR1 and CDR2 are SGHVS and FQNEAQ. Here the CDR3 reads CASSFHNEQFF. For the CDR3, the DNA is TGTGCCAGCAGCTTCCACAATGAGCAGTTCTTC.

The chain combines TRBV30 with TRBJ1-1; possibly TRBD1 for D (5 bases). This CDR3 has 13 residues. From germline, CDR1 is GTSNPN and CDR2 SVGIG (reference sequence). V gave up 0 bases and J gave up 4 bases, with 9 bases separating them. The CDR3 nucleotides are TGTGCCTGGAGTGTAGGGACGTCCACTGAAGCTTTCTTT. Amino acids: CAWSVGTSTEAFF.

The chain carries TRBV19 and TRBJ1-4, with 9 bases matching TRBD1. CDR1 and CDR2 (germline): LNHDA, SQIVND (reference sequence). This CDR3 region has 15 residues. V gave up 7 bases and J gave up 8 bases; unmatched junction bases: 11. The CDR3: CASNPGTGRGEKLFF. The CDR3 DNA follows: TGTGCCAGTAACCCCGGGACAGGGCGCGGGGAAAAACTGTTTTTT.

The chain has TRBV2 and TRBJ2-7; the D gene is possibly TRBD1 (6 bases). V lost 3 bases and J 3 bases, leaving 9 bases between the germline ends. This CDR3 contains 13 residues. The germline V gene has CDR1 SNHLY and CDR2 FYNNEI. The CDR3 nucleotides read TGTGCCAGCAGTGATCCGGACAGCTACGAGCAGTACTTC. Protein sequence: CASSDPDSYEQYF.

This clone was picked up a small number of times. This sequence joins TRBV7-9 and TRBJ1-5; D might be TRBD1 (6 bases). The CDR3 loop spans 13 amino acids. Looked up from germline, CDR1 is SEHNR and CDR2 is FQNEAQ (reference sequence). The germline V and J ends were trimmed by 5 bases and 3 bases, with 8 bases remaining between them. The chain's CDR3 is CASSDRSNQPQHF. The CDR3 nucleotides are TGTGCCAGCAGCGACAGGTCCAATCAGCCCCAGCATTTT.

The V call is TRBV7-9, the J call TRBJ1-6, with unresolved D. From germline, CDR1 is SEHNR and CDR2 FQNEAQ (reference sequence). The CDR3 covers 14 residues. Trimming removed 4 bases at V and 10 bases at J, with 14 bases between. The CDR3 sequence: CASSSSLQNSPLHF. CDR3 bases: TGTGCCAGCAGCTCTTCTCTCCAAAACTCACCCCTCCACTTT.

V and J are TRBV5-1 and TRBJ1-6, with 7 bases identical to TRBD1. V lost 3 bases and J lost 5; bases outside the gene matches: 8. In germline, CDR1 is SGHRS, CDR2 YFSETQ. The CDR3 has 16 residues. The CDR3 loop reads CASSSMQGGNNSPLHF. The CDR3, as DNA: TGCGCCAGCAGCTCGATGCAGGGGGGAAATAATTCACCCCTCCACTTT.

This chain uses TRBV14 with TRBJ2-1; possibly TRBD1 for D (5 bases). This CDR3 has 15 residues. The V gene lost 0 bases and the J gene lost 8 bases, with 14 bases spanning the gap. The germline gives CDR1 SGHDN, CDR2 FVKESK. CDR3 sequence reads: CASSQELGEGYEQFF. The CDR3 coding sequence is TGTGCCAGCAGCCAAGAATTAGGGGAAGGGTATGAGCAGTTCTTC.

The chain recombines TRBV10-1 with TRBJ1-2; TRBD1 is a possible D gene (5 bases). Germline CDR1 reads WNHNN; CDR2 reads SYGVQD (reference sequence). The CDR3 is made up of 16 amino acids. The ends were cut back, 0 bases at V and 4 bases at J, with 15 bases in the middle. The CDR3 DNA follows: TGCGCCAGCAGTGAGTCGGGGGTCCAAGGGTTCTATGGCTACACCTTC. Its translation is CASSESGVQGFYGYTF.

The chain joins TRBV10-3 to TRBJ2-1; perhaps TRBD2 as D (5 bases). V was shortened by 2 bases and J by 7 bases, with 12 bases between the two germline ends. The CDR3 spans 14 residues. CDR1 and CDR2 (germline): ENHRY, SYGVKD. The CDR3 is CAISEGFSGNEQFF. The CDR3 DNA follows: TGTGCCATCAGTGAGGGGTTTTCGGGAAATGAGCAGTTCTTC.

The rearrangement joins TRBV7-8 to TRBJ1-1; D unclear. This CDR3 has 14 residues. CDR1 SGHVS and CDR2 FQNEAQ come from the germline V gene. Trimming left V 3 bases short and J 4 bases short, with 12 bases between. The CDR3 is CASSFTGRATEAFF. The DNA for the CDR3 is TGTGCCAGCAGCTTTACCGGGAGGGCCACTGAAGCTTTCTTT.

The chain carries TRBV6-2 or TRBV6-3 and TRBJ2-3; tentatively, D is TRBD1 (6 bases). V lost 0 bases, J lost 3 bases, and 10 bases lay in between. The length of the CDR3 is 15 residues. Per the germline V gene, CDR1 is MNHEY and CDR2 is SVGEGT. The CDR3 loop is CASSYSAGDTDTQYF. CDR3 nucleotides: TGTGCCAGCAGTTACTCGGCAGGGGATACAGATACGCAGTATTTT.

Here the CDR3 reads CASSTGYPDSPLHF. The CDR3 region has the DNA TGCGCCAGCAGCACAGGGTATCCGGATTCACCCCTCCACTTT. This rearrangement joins TRBV10-2 to TRBJ1-6, with D perhaps TRBD1 (6 bases). Trimming cost V 6 bases and J 8 bases, with 14 bases left between them. The CDR3 is made up of 14 amino acids. CDR1 WSHSY and CDR2 SAAADI come from the germline V gene.

The chain has TRBV7-9 and TRBJ1-1, with a tentative D call TRBD1 (5 bases). In germline, CDR1 is SEHNR, CDR2 FQNEAQ (reference sequence). Trimming took off 8 bases at V and 7 bases at J, with 17 bases between the two ends. The CDR3 has 13 amino acids. CDR3: CASRSGLGGEAFF. The CDR3 nucleotides read TGTGCCAGCCGCTCGGGCCTGGGGGGTGAAGCTTTCTTT.

The chain joins TRBV7-2 to TRBJ2-3, with 9 bases identical to TRBD2. J gave up 2 bases and V 3 bases, and 6 bases lay outside the gene matches. The CDR3 runs 16 residues. CDR1 is SGHTA and CDR2 is FQGNSA in the germline V gene. In nucleotides, the CDR3 is TGTGCCAGCAGCTTCGTACCGGGACTAGCCACAGATACGCAGTATTTT. Translating it yields CASSFVPGLATDTQYF.

V and J are TRBV6-5 and TRBJ1-2; 12 positions match TRBD1. V was pared by 6 bases and J by 5 bases, with 7 bases of the junction left unmatched. CDR3 length: 15 residues. Per the germline V gene, CDR1 is MNHEY and CDR2 is SVGAGI. Written as DNA, the CDR3 is TGTGCCAGCAGAAGCACGGGACAGGGGGCTTATGGCTACACCTTC. It encodes CASRSTGQGAYGYTF.

The V and J genes are TRBV13 and TRBJ2-1, with 7 positions matching TRBD1. The CDR3 has 15 amino acids. V shed 4 bases, J shed 4 bases, and the junction held 7 bases outside the gene matches. The germline V gene has CDR1 PRHDT and CDR2 FYEKMQ (reference sequence). The CDR3 DNA reads as TGTGCCAGCAGCTCTGGACAGGCGATTTACAATGAGCAGTTCTTC. Its protein is CASSSGQAIYNEQFF.

The chain joins TRBV7-9 to TRBJ2-1; 8 positions agree with TRBD1. CDR3 size: 17 residues. V lost 0 bases to trimming and J lost 8 bases; unmatched junction nucleotides: 12. Germline V lookup: CDR1 SEHNR, CDR2 FQNEAQ (reference sequence). CDR3 sequence (DNA): TGTGCCAGCAGCTTAGCGCTTGGTACACAGGGGGACCATGAGCAGTTCTTC. Residues: CASSLALGTQGDHEQFF.